Sequencing of this T cell receptor beta chain was carried out in a study of cytomegalovirus exposure and HLA in healthy donors. Regarding the study as a whole: Because they were indistinguishable, some V segments, including TRBV6-2 and TRBV6-3, were excluded.

A note on this clone: Its antigen is currently unknown.

The J segment lost 4 bases and the V segment lost 2 bases, leaving 3 bases of the junction unmatched. The CDR3 loop spans 15 amino acids. Looked up from germline, CDR1 is LGHNA and CDR2 is YSLEER. PCR primers comprised 60 Vbeta and 13 Jbeta primers. Repertoires were generated with immunoSEQ multiplex PCR, while TCRdb's copy carries only in-frame clones and drops some. The data hold about 150,000 clones, with roughly 77% observed a single time. Material for sequencing was PBMCs. The receptor comes from a man aged 25 to 40 in good health and CMV-seropositive. The V and J genes are TRBV4-3 and TRBJ2-3; the match to TRBD2 covers 10 bases. CDR3 sequence reads: CASSQTSGESDTQYF. As DNA, the CDR3 is TGCGCCAGCAGCCAAACTAGCGGGGAATCAGATACGCAGTATTTT.